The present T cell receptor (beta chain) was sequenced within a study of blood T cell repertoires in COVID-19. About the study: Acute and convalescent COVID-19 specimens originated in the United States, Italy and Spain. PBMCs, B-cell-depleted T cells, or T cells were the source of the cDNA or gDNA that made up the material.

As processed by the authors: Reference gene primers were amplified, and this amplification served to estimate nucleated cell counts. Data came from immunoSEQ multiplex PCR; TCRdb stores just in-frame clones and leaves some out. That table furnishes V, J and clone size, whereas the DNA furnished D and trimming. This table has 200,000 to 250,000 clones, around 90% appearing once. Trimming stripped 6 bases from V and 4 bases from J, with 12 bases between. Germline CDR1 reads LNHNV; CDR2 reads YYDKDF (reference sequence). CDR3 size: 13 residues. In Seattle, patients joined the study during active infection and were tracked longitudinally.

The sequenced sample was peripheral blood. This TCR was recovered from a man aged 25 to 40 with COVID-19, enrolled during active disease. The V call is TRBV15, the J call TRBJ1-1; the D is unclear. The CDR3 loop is CATRSPGSTEAFF. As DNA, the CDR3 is TGTGCCACCAGGTCCCCCGGGAGCACTGAAGCTTTCTTT.